A selection of T cell receptor beta chains follows, all from one sample in a study of blood T cell repertoires in COVID-19. The repertoire was sequenced with immunoSEQ multiplex PCR; TCRdb's copy has only in-frame clones and lacks some. This repertoire shows about 68,000 clones, approximately 79% found once; its top ten account for approximately 9.3%. Sequencing used peripheral blood. These receptor sequences come from a woman aged 50 to 60 with acute or convalescent COVID-19. CDR3s include the opening cysteine and the closing phenylalanine or tryptophan. A D gene is named only where the DNA matches it firmly. Part of the rows lack a size; the others show once, few, many or a class for expanded clones.

>TRBJ1-6|TRBD1|TRBV27|-
CASSISYRDRGLLLNNSPLHF
TGTGCCAGCAGTATTAGTTATCGGGACAGGGGCCTACTTCTAAATAATTCACCCCTCCACTTT
>TRBJ2-3|TRBD2|TRBV15|-
CATREGPRGTDTQYF
TGTGCCACCCGGGAGGGTCCTCGTGGCACAGATACGCAGTATTTT
>TRBJ2-7|-|TRBV12-3/TRBV12-4|-
CASSSSGAVEQYF
TGTGCCAGCAGTTCCTCAGGGGCGGTCGAGCAGTACTTC
>TRBJ2-3|-|TRBV30|-
CAWSPWGTVTQYF
TGTGCCTGGTCTCCGTGGGGCACAGTTACGCAGTATTTT
>TRBJ1-2|-|TRBV30|-
CAWTFAGAGYGYTF
TGTGCCTGGACCTTCGCGGGAGCAGGCTATGGCTACACCTTC
>TRBJ1-5|-|TRBV6-2/TRBV6-3|-
CASSYTGIDQPQHF
TGTGCCAGCAGTTATACGGGGATCGATCAGCCCCAGCATTTT
>TRBJ2-7|TRBD1|TRBV6-5|-
CASSLTLTGTYEQYF
TGTGCCAGCAGCCTTACACTGACAGGGACCTACGAGCAGTACTTC
>TRBJ1-1|TRBD1|TRBV18|-
CASSPRQGPTGGTEAFF
TGTGCCAGCTCACCGCGACAGGGGCCAACTGGAGGCACTGAAGCTTTCTTT
>TRBJ2-1|-|TRBV4-2|-
CASSQDLVGGNEQFF
TGTGCCAGCAGCCAAGATCTGGTAGGCGGCAATGAGCAGTTCTTC
>TRBJ2-7|TRBD2|TRBV6-6|-
CASSYGRLAGVEQYF
TGTGCCAGCAGTTACGGGAGACTAGCGGGGGTTGAGCAGTACTTC
>TRBJ2-7|TRBD2|TRBV27|-
CASSLSGLAGVGEQYF
TGTGCCAGCAGTTTATCGGGACTAGCGGGAGTAGGCGAGCAGTACTTC
>TRBJ1-6|TRBD1|TRBV15|-
CATSKTGGSLSYNSPLHF
TGTGCCACCAGCAAGACAGGGGGCTCCTTATCCTATAATTCACCCCTCCACTTT
>TRBJ2-7|TRBD2|TRBV10-3|few
CAISGTSGSGEQYF
TGTGCCATCAGTGGGACTAGCGGGAGCGGCGAGCAGTACTTC
>TRBJ2-3|TRBD1|TRBV2|-
CASSEGQGYTDTQYF
TGTGCCAGCAGTGAGGGACAGGGCTACACAGATACGCAGTATTTT
>TRBJ1-1|-|TRBV10-2|-
CASSEFGTGPFTEAFF
TGCGCCAGCAGTGAGTTTGGAACAGGTCCCTTCACTGAAGCTTTCTTT
>TRBJ2-1|-|TRBV28|few
CASSFSREQFF
TGTGCCAGCAGTTTTTCTCGTGAGCAGTTCTTC
>TRBJ1-2|TRBD1|TRBV6-6|-
CASSLLQGQGSGYGYTF
TGTGCCAGCAGTCTACTTCAGGGACAGGGGTCGGGCTATGGCTACACCTTC
>TRBJ1-1|-|TRBV6-5|-
CASIVGRGQNTEAFF
TGTGCCAGCATCGTGGGCAGGGGTCAGAACACTGAAGCTTTCTTT
>TRBJ2-5|TRBD1|TRBV7-8|-
CASSFPGQGRLGEETQYF
TGTGCCAGCAGCTTTCCGGGACAGGGGCGCCTAGGGGAAGAGACCCAGTACTTC
>TRBJ2-5|TRBD2|TRBV27|-
CASSFSGPSGQETQYF
TGTGCCAGCAGTTTCTCCGGGCCTAGCGGGCAAGAGACCCAGTACTTC
>TRBJ2-7|-|TRBV18|few
CASSLVTATSSYEQYF
TGTGCCAGCTCTCTAGTAACGGCGACTAGCTCCTACGAGCAGTACTTC
>TRBJ1-1|TRBD1|TRBV27|-
CASSGRTGGKAFF
TGTGCCAGCAGTGGTAGGACAGGGGGCAAAGCTTTCTTT
>TRBJ2-1|-|TRBV29-1|few
CSAFSAPDTEQFF
TGCAGCGCCTTTAGCGCACCTGATACCGAGCAGTTCTTC
>TRBJ2-4|-|TRBV10-2|-
CASSEGLAKNIQYF
TGCGCCAGCAGTGAGGGACTAGCCAAAAACATTCAGTACTTC